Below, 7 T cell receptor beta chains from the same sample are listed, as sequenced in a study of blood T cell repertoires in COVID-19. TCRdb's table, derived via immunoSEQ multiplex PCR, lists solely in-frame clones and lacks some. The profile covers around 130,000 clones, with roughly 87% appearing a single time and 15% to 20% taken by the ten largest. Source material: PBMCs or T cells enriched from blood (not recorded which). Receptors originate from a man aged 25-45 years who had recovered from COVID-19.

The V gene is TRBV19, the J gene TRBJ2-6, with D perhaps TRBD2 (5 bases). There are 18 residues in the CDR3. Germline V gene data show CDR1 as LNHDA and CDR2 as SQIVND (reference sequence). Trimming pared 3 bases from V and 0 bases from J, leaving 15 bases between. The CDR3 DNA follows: TGTGCCAGTAGTATGGTGGAGGAACTAAACTCTGGGGCCAACGTCCTGACTTTC. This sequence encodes CASSMVEELNSGANVLTF.

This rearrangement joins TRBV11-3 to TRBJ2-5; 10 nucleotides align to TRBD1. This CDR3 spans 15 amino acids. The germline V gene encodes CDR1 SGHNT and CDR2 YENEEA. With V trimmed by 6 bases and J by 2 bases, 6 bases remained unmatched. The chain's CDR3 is CASSSGQGVQETQYF. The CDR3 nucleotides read TGTGCCAGCAGTTCAGGACAGGGGGTTCAAGAGACCCAGTACTTC.

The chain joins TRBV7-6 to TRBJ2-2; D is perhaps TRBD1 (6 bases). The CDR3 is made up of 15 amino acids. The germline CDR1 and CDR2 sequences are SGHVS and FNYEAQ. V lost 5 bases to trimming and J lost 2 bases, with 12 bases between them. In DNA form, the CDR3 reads TGTGCCAGCAGCCTCTGGGACACCAACACCGGGGAGCTGTTTTTT. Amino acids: CASSLWDTNTGELFF.

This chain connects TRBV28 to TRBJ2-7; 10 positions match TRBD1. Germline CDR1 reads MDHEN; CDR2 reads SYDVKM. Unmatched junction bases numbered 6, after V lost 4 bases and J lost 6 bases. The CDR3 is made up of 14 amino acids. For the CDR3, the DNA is TGTGCCAGCAGTTCTGGGACAGGGGACGGCGAGCAGTACTTC. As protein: CASSSGTGDGEQYF.

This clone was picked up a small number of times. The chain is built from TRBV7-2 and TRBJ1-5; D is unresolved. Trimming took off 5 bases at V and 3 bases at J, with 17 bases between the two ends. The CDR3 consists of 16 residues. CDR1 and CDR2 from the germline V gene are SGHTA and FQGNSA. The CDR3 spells CASSPQAAGFNQPQHF. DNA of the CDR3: TGTGCCAGCAGCCCCCAAGCGGCCGGATTCAATCAGCCCCAGCATTTT.

The chain's CDR3 is CASSLGGRGSTDTQYF. The DNA for the CDR3 is TGTGCCAGCAGCTTGGGGGGGCGGGGGAGCACAGATACGCAGTATTTT. V gene TRBV7-2 combines with J gene TRBJ2-3; TRBD2 is a possible D gene (7 bases). V lost 3 bases and J 0 bases, leaving 13 bases between the germline ends. The germline CDR1 and CDR2 sequences are SGHTA and FQGNSA. The CDR3 consists of 16 residues.

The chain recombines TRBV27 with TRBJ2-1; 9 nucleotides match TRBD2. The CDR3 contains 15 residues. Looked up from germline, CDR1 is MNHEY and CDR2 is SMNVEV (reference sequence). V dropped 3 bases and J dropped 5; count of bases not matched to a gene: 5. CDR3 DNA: TGTGCCAGCAGTTTCAGCGGGGGGACTAACAATGAGCAGTTCTTC. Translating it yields CASSFSGGTNNEQFF.